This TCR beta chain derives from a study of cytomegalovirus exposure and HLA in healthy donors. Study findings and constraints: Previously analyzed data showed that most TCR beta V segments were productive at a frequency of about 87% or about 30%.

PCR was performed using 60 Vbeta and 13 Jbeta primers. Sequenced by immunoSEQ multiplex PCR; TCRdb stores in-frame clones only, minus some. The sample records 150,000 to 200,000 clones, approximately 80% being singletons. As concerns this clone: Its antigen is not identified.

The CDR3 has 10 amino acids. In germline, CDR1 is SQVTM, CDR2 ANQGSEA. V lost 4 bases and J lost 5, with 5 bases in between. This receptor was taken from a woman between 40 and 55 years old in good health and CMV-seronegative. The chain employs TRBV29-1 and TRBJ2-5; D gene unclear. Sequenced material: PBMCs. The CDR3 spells CSVVRETQYF. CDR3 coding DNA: TGCAGCGTTGTCCGGGAGACCCAGTACTTC.